Listed below are T cell receptor beta chains from one sample, sequenced in a study of OX40 agonist ivuxolimab in advanced cancers. The protocol was immunoSEQ multiplex PCR, while the TCRdb copy is restricted to in-frame clones and leaves out a portion. This sample has about 45,000 clones, with 70% to 85% found just once. Sequenced here: CD4+ or CD8+ T cells sorted from blood, sampled in a trial of the OX40 agonist ivuxolimab. The receptors were gathered from an adult with an advanced solid tumor such as melanoma, head and neck, liver or kidney cancer. Both conserved end residues are part of each CDR3. D genes are given only for firm matches. Expanded clones get a size class; other rows say once, few or many, or leave the size out.

j_gene,v_gene,d_gene,abundance,CDR3aa,CDR3nt
TRBJ2-7,TRBV20-1,NA,NA,CSAGVPYEQYF,TGCAGTGCGGGGGTTCCCTACGAGCAGTACTTC
TRBJ1-5,TRBV28,NA,NA,CASSPDRGQQPQHF,TGTGCCAGCAGTCCTGATCGGGGGCAGCAGCCCCAGCATTTT
TRBJ1-5,TRBV18,NA,NA,CASSPSGGQPQHF,TGTGCCAGCTCACCATCGGGTGGACAGCCCCAGCATTTT
TRBJ1-5,TRBV5-8,NA,NA,CASSKGQRPQHF,TGTGCCAGCAGCAAAGGACAGCGGCCCCAGCATTTT
TRBJ1-3,TRBV5-4,NA,NA,CASSSTGTSPSGNTIYF,TGTGCCAGCAGTTCTACGGGGACCTCTCCCTCTGGAAACACCATATATTTT
TRBJ1-2,TRBV7-2,NA,NA,CASSLVGRGGDHGYTF,TGTGCCAGCAGCTTAGTCGGGCGTGGGGGGGATCATGGCTACACCTTC
TRBJ2-3,TRBV5-6,NA,NA,CASSSLTDTQYF,TGTGCCAGCAGCTCTCTCACAGATACGCAGTATTTT
TRBJ2-2,TRBV19,TRBD2,few,CASSIRGGAGTGELFF,TGTGCCAGTAGTATTCGGGGGGGCGCGGGCACCGGGGAGCTGTTTTTT
TRBJ2-7,TRBV4-1,NA,NA,CASSRGTGQFYEQYF,TGCGCCAGCAGCCGCGGGACTGGTCAGTTCTACGAGCAGTACTTC
TRBJ2-1,TRBV12-5,NA,once,CASATGRAPRREQFF,TGTGCTAGTGCCACCGGACGGGCCCCCCGGAGGGAGCAGTTCTTC
TRBJ2-7,TRBV7-8,TRBD2,few,CASSPLAVSSYEQYF,TGTGCCAGCAGCCCACTAGCGGTATCTTCCTACGAGCAGTACTTC
TRBJ1-3,TRBV7-9,NA,few,CASSLGTGERTIYF,TGTGCCAGCAGCTTAGGAACAGGCGAGCGGACCATATATTTT
TRBJ1-5,TRBV4-3,TRBD1,NA,CASSQDSYRGQPQHF,TGCGCCAGCAGCCAAGACTCCTACAGGGGACAGCCCCAGCATTTT
TRBJ2-1,TRBV9,TRBD2,NA,CASSVGVTSENEQFF,TGTGCCAGCAGCGTAGGGGTGACTAGCGAGAATGAGCAGTTCTTC
TRBJ2-7,TRBV5-1,TRBD1,NA,CASSTRTGGSYEQYF,TGCGCCAGCAGCACCCGGACAGGGGGGTCCTACGAGCAGTACTTC
TRBJ1-6,TRBV19,TRBD1,medium-sized,CASSIPPWTGGSPLHF,TGTGCCAGTAGTATCCCCCCCTGGACAGGGGGTTCACCCCTCCACTTT
TRBJ1-2,TRBV2,NA,few,CASSEQMDYGYTF,TGTGCCAGCAGTGAACAAATGGACTATGGCTACACCTTC
TRBJ2-1,TRBV27,NA,NA,CASRRRGESSYNEQFF,TGTGCCAGCAGGAGACGCGGGGAGAGCTCCTACAATGAGCAGTTCTTC
TRBJ2-1,TRBV6-4,NA,NA,CATRTVSRYNEQFF,TGTGCCACCCGAACAGTGAGCCGATACAATGAGCAGTTCTTC
TRBJ1-6,TRBV7-2,NA,NA,CASSLDWTDNSPLHF,TGTGCCAGCAGCTTAGATTGGACGGATAATTCACCCCTCCACTTT
TRBJ2-7,TRBV29-1,TRBD2,NA,CSVVSGGWDEQYF,TGCAGCGTTGTCAGCGGGGGATGGGACGAGCAGTACTTC
TRBJ1-5,TRBV4-1,NA,NA,CASSQASEQPQHF,TGCGCCAGCAGCCAAGCGTCCGAGCAGCCCCAGCATTTT
TRBJ1-3,TRBV18,TRBD1,NA,CASSPGTVSGNTIYF,TGTGCCAGCTCACCCGGGACAGTCTCTGGAAACACCATATATTTT
TRBJ2-7,TRBV6-5,NA,NA,CAIRHTGIGQYF,TGTGCCATCAGACACACGGGTATTGGGCAGTACTTC
TRBJ2-1,TRBV27,NA,NA,CASSFLAGGLSSYNEQFF,TGTGCCAGCAGTTTCCTGGCCGGCGGGCTTAGCTCCTACAATGAGCAGTTCTTC
TRBJ1-6,TRBV5-1,NA,NA,CASSLEGSYNSPLHF,TGCGCCAGCAGCTTGGAGGGATCCTATAATTCACCCCTCCACTTT
TRBJ2-7,TRBV30,NA,NA,CAWSVGRGGQYF,TGTGCCTGGAGTGTGGGCCGTGGGGGGCAGTACTTC
TRBJ2-7,TRBV10-3,NA,few,CAISEAERKHYEQYF,TGTGCCATCAGTGAGGCGGAGCGGAAACACTACGAGCAGTACTTC
TRBJ2-7,TRBV11-2,NA,NA,CASSSRVLYEQYF,TGTGCCAGCAGCTCTAGGGTACTCTACGAGCAGTACTTC
TRBJ2-7,TRBV9,TRBD2,NA,CASSVGGAGYEQYF,TGTGCCAGCAGCGTGGGAGGGGCCGGCTACGAGCAGTACTTC
TRBJ1-1,TRBV19,NA,few,CASASKGTGSAEAFF,TGTGCCAGTGCCTCCAAGGGTACAGGGTCGGCTGAAGCTTTCTTT
TRBJ1-2,TRBV5-1,NA,NA,CASSAEAANYGYTF,TGCGCCAGCAGTGCCGAGGCGGCTAACTATGGCTACACCTTC
TRBJ1-1,TRBV28,NA,once,CASTYSGAGMNTEAFF,TGTGCCAGCACCTACTCGGGGGCGGGCATGAACACTGAAGCTTTCTTT
TRBJ2-1,TRBV6-5,TRBD1,NA,CASSQDRGNYNEQFF,TGTGCCAGCAGCCAGGACAGGGGAAACTACAATGAGCAGTTCTTC
TRBJ2-7,TRBV29-1,NA,NA,CSATGRSYEQYF,TGCAGCGCGACGGGACGGTCCTACGAGCAGTACTTC
TRBJ2-1,TRBV19,TRBD1,NA,CASSGGTGVSYNEQFF,TGTGCCAGTAGCGGAGGGACAGGCGTTTCCTACAATGAGCAGTTCTTC
TRBJ1-5,TRBV19,NA,NA,CASSTSLSTPNQPQHF,TGTGCCAGTAGCACGTCGTTGTCAACCCCCAATCAGCCCCAGCATTTT
TRBJ2-2,TRBV4-3,NA,NA,CASSQEGREEDTGELFF,TGCGCCAGCAGCCAAGAGGGCAGGGAGGAGGACACCGGGGAGCTGTTTTTT
TRBJ1-3,TRBV28,NA,NA,CASSYSGGNTIYF,TGTGCCAGCAGTTACAGCGGAGGAAACACCATATATTTT
TRBJ1-4,TRBV7-2,TRBD1,NA,CASQGAGVYEKLFF,TGTGCCAGCCAGGGGGCAGGGGTTTATGAAAAACTGTTTTTT
TRBJ2-1,TRBV11-1,TRBD2,NA,CASSSPLAGSNEQFF,TGTGCCAGCAGCTCCCCACTAGCGGGAAGTAATGAGCAGTTCTTC
TRBJ2-3,TRBV10-1,NA,NA,CASSPRKVDTQYF,TGCGCCAGCAGCCCCCGGAAGGTGGATACGCAGTATTTT
TRBJ2-3,TRBV9,NA,few,CASSVSERDTQYF,TGTGCCAGCAGCGTATCCGAGCGGGATACGCAGTATTTT
TRBJ1-6,TRBV19,NA,NA,CASSIAGGTYNSPLHF,TGTGCCAGTAGTATCGCAGGTGGCACCTATAATTCACCCCTCCACTTT
TRBJ2-5,TRBV5-8,TRBD2,NA,CASSLGLAGGRETQYF,TGTGCCAGCAGCTTGGGACTAGCGGGAGGACGGGAGACCCAGTACTTC
TRBJ1-4,TRBV5-1,TRBD1,NA,CASSLGTGNEKLFF,TGCGCCAGCAGCTTGGGGACAGGGAATGAAAAACTGTTTTTT
TRBJ2-7,TRBV28,NA,NA,CASSLRTIYEQYF,TGTGCCAGCAGTTTAAGGACAATATACGAGCAGTACTTC
TRBJ2-1,TRBV19,TRBD1,few,CASSNNGQGAVVHRGEQFF,TGTGCCAGTAGTAACAACGGGCAGGGGGCCGTAGTACATCGCGGTGAGCAGTTCTTC
TRBJ2-3,TRBV5-1,NA,NA,CASSRTGDTQYF,TGCGCCAGCAGCCGGACGGGAGATACGCAGTATTTT
TRBJ1-2,TRBV5-1,NA,NA,CASTPGGSNYGYTF,TGCGCCAGCACCCCTGGGGGGTCCAACTATGGCTACACCTTC
TRBJ2-3,TRBV18,NA,NA,CASSPRGVGTDTQYF,TGTGCCAGCTCACCTCGTGGGGTGGGCACAGATACGCAGTATTTT
TRBJ1-1,TRBV7-2,NA,NA,CASSSGPLNTEAFF,TGTGCCAGCAGCTCGGGGCCCTTGAACACTGAAGCTTTCTTT
TRBJ2-5,TRBV27,TRBD1,NA,CASSQSDRVGETQYF,TGTGCCAGCAGTCAATCCGACAGGGTCGGAGAGACCCAGTACTTC